Below are 24 T cell receptor beta chains sequenced from a single sample in a study of cytomegalovirus exposure and HLA in healthy donors (dated by TCRdb to 2016 to 2017). Libraries were made using the immunoSEQ multiplex PCR assay. For the multiplex PCR, a mixture combining 60 forward primers for TCR Vbeta segments and 13 reverse primers for TCR Jbeta segments was used. The table comes from immuneACCESS by way of TCRdb, which keeps in-frame sequences with V and J called. Part of the clones is missing from these tables; in studies checked, under half for an unresolved V gene and the rest for unknown reasons. The table for this sample lists about 140,000 clones; 70% to 85% of them were counted only once. The ten top clones hold 8.8% of the sample. The sequencing input was PBMCs. These receptors all come from a woman between 45 and 60 years old in good health and CMV-seropositive.

This clone was detected once. The chain links TRBV5-1 to TRBJ1-2, with a possible D match to TRBD1 (5 bases). The CDR3 sequence is 14 residues long. Germline-derived CDR1 and CDR2 are SGHRS and YFSETQ. Trimming took 5 bases from V and 2 from J, leaving 13 bases between them. CDR3 loop: CASRPGLRNYGYTF. The CDR3 DNA reads TGCGCCAGCAGGCCGGGACTGCGAAACTATGGCTACACCTTC.

This clone was seen once. This chain links TRBV6-5 with TRBJ2-5; 10 bases match TRBD1. This CDR3 is 15 amino acids long. V shed 6 bases, J shed 4 bases, and the junction held 8 bases outside the gene matches. From germline, CDR1 is MNHEY and CDR2 SVGAGI. The CDR3 DNA follows: TGTGCCAGCAGCGTGACAGGGGGCGATATAGAGACCCAGTACTTC. Translating it yields CASSVTGGDIETQYF.

V usage is TRBV5-4 and J usage is TRBJ2-7; the match to TRBD1 covers 10 bases. V was pared by 5 bases and J by 5 bases, with 7 bases of the junction left unmatched. The CDR3 sequence is 14 residues long. The V gene's germline CDR1 is SGHNT and CDR2 YYREEE (reference sequence). CDR3 coding DNA: TGTGCCAGCAGGCGGGACAGGGGAGCCGACGAGCAGTACTTC. Its translation: CASRRDRGADEQYF. The variable domain in full, completed from reference TRBV5-4 and TRBJ2-7, reads ETGVTQSPTHLIKTRGQQVTLRCSSQSGHNTVSWYQQALGQGPQFIFQYYREEENGRGNFPPRFSGLQFPNYSSELNVNALELDDSALYLCASRRDRGADEQYFGPGTRLTVT.

This clone has only a few counts. The chain carries TRBV28 and TRBJ2-1; D might be TRBD1 (5 bases). The germline V gene encodes CDR1 MDHEN and CDR2 SYDVKM. The CDR3 sequence is 14 residues long. Trimming shortened V by 6 bases and J by 2 bases, and 11 bases separated the two germline ends. CDR3 loop: CASRLMGPYNEQFF. DNA of the CDR3: TGTGCCAGCAGATTGATGGGGCCCTACAATGAGCAGTTCTTC.

This chain connects TRBV7-9 to TRBJ2-7; 9 bases are a match to TRBD1. The CDR3 length is 15 residues. Looked up from germline, CDR1 is SEHNR and CDR2 is FQNEAQ (reference sequence). V gave up 0 bases and J gave up 4 bases; unmatched junction bases: 4. The CDR3 is CASSLAGQGKYEQYF. CDR3 in DNA: TGTGCCAGCAGCTTAGCAGGACAGGGGAAGTACGAGCAGTACTTC.

The J gene is TRBJ1-5, the V gene TRBV30; no clear D. Germline lookup yields CDR1 GTSNPN and CDR2 SVGIG (reference sequence). With 0 bases removed from V and 0 bases from J, the gap between germline ends came to 6 bases. CDR3 length equals 14 residues. The CDR3 sequence is CAWSVTNSNQPQHF. CDR3 nucleotide sequence: TGTGCCTGGAGTGTAACAAATAGCAATCAGCCCCAGCATTTT.

The chain joins TRBV7-6 to TRBJ2-7, with D uncertain. The germline V gene has CDR1 SGHVS and CDR2 FNYEAQ. The germline V and J ends were trimmed by 0 bases and 7 bases, with 16 bases remaining between them. There are 15 residues in the CDR3. CDR3 coding DNA: TGTGCCAGCAGCTTAGCAGGCGAGAGCGCAATGGAGCAGTACTTC. It is translated as CASSLAGESAMEQYF. The entire variable domain, with the rest obtained from reference TRBV7-6 and TRBJ2-7, is as follows: GAGVSQSPRYKVTKRGQDVALRCDPISGHVSLYWYRQALGQGPEFLTYFNYEAQQDKSGLPNDRFSAERPEGSISTLTIQRTEQRDSAMYRCASSLAGESAMEQYFGPGTRLTVT.

This sequence joins TRBV13 and TRBJ2-1; D remains ambiguous. V lost 2 bases and J lost 12, with 14 bases in between. This CDR3 is built from 13 residues. The germline gives CDR1 PRHDT, CDR2 FYEKMQ (reference sequence). This CDR3 is CASSLLAGERQFF. In DNA form, the CDR3 reads TGTGCCAGCAGCTTATTGGCTGGAGAGCGGCAGTTCTTC.

CDR3 in DNA: TGTGCCAGTAGTACCCGGGACAGGGGAAACACTGAAGCTTTCTTT. Its translation is CASSTRDRGNTEAFF. This chain connects TRBV19 to TRBJ1-1; 10 nucleotides agree with TRBD1. Per the germline V gene, CDR1 is LNHDA and CDR2 is SQIVND (reference sequence). The CDR3 runs to 15 residues. The ends lost 4 bases at V and 2 bases at J; junction bases unmatched: 4. The full variable domain, with the rest looked up from reference TRBV19 and TRBJ1-1, is DGGITQSPKYLFRKEGQNVTLSCEQNLNHDAMYWYRQDPGQGLRLIYYSQIVNDFQKGDIAEGYSVSREKKESFPLTVTSAQKNPTAFYLCASSTRDRGNTEAFFGQGTRLTVV.

The chain employs TRBV7-9 and TRBJ2-2; tentatively, D is TRBD2 (6 bases). CDR1 is SEHNR, CDR2 FQNEAQ, per germline (reference sequence). The length of the CDR3 is 16 residues. Trimming shortened V by 5 bases and J by 4 bases, and 17 bases separated the two germline ends. The CDR3 loop reads CASSPRDSGGTGELFF. The CDR3 coding sequence is TGTGCCAGCAGCCCCCGGGATAGCGGAGGCACCGGGGAGCTGTTTTTT.

There are a few counts of this clone. A read error may account for a junction end that differs from germline. The chain is built from TRBV7-9 and TRBJ1-1, with D perhaps TRBD1 (5 bases). The CDR3 consists of 13 residues. Germline CDR1 and CDR2: SEHNR and FQNEAQ (reference sequence). The CDR3 sequence is CASSQDRGTEAFF. CDR3 coding DNA: TGCGCCAGCAGCCAAGATCGGGGGACTGAAGCTTTCTTT.

The chain recombines TRBV2 with TRBJ1-1; D ambiguous. From germline, CDR1 is SNHLY and CDR2 FYNNEI. The V gene lost 7 bases and the J gene lost 3 bases, with 12 bases spanning the gap. The CDR3 has 13 residues. The DNA for the CDR3 is TGTGCCAGCACTTCGGGGTGGGACACTGAAGCTTTCTTT. It yields the protein CASTSGWDTEAFF.

The chain recombines TRBV6-1 with TRBJ2-5; possibly TRBD1 for D (6 bases). The germline V and J ends were trimmed by 2 bases and 5 bases, with 15 bases remaining between them. Germline CDR1 and CDR2: MNHNS and SASEGT. This CDR3 region has 15 residues. CDR3 in DNA: TGTGCCAGCAGTGAACTTAGGGCAGGGGCGGAGACCCAGTACTTC. This codes for CASSELRAGAETQYF.

This chain uses TRBV30 with TRBJ1-6; weak D call: TRBD1 (5 bases). CDR1 and CDR2 (germline): GTSNPN, SVGIG (reference sequence). The length of the CDR3 is 15 residues. V lost 4 bases and J 4 bases, leaving 14 bases between the germline ends. CDR3: CAWKAEGRYNSPLHF. In nucleotides, the CDR3 is TGTGCCTGGAAGGCGGAGGGGCGGTATAATTCACCCCTCCACTTT.

The V gene is TRBV27, the J gene TRBJ1-2, with D maybe TRBD1 (5 bases). This CDR3 comprises 13 residues. The germline CDR1 and CDR2 sequences are MNHEY and SMNVEV (reference sequence). The V and J ends lost 8 bases and 5 bases respectively, with 15 bases between them. The DNA for the CDR3 is TGTGCCAGCGGGCCAGGGCCAATTTATGGCTACACCTTC. It specifies CASGPGPIYGYTF.

The chain couples TRBV15 to TRBJ1-3; a weak D match, TRBD1 (6 bases). Germline CDR1 and CDR2: LNHNV and YYDKDF (reference sequence). The CDR3 extends over 16 amino acids. The ends were cut back, 2 bases at V and 2 bases at J, with 13 bases in the middle. The CDR3, as DNA: TGTGCCACCAGCAGAACGCGACAGGCCACTGGAAACACCATATATTTT. Amino acids: CATSRTRQATGNTIYF.

V usage is TRBV7-2 and J usage is TRBJ2-2; 10 bases line up with TRBD2. The CDR3 consists of 16 residues. V shed 5 bases and J 2 bases; nucleotides not matched to a gene: 5. CDR1 and CDR2 (germline): SGHTA, FQGNSA. CDR3 sequence (DNA): TGTGCCAGCAGCCCTAGCGGGGGCCCAAACACCGGGGAGCTGTTTTTT. Its translation is CASSPSGGPNTGELFF.

CDR3 DNA: TGTGCCGTACAGGCCCAGTACGAGCAGTACTTC. Translating gives CAVQAQYEQYF. J is TRBJ2-7 and V is TRBV30, with TRBD1 as a possible D gene (5 bases). V shed 8 bases and J shed 4 bases, with 12 bases lying between them. Germline assignment: CDR1 GTSNPN and CDR2 SVGIG (reference sequence). The CDR3 extends over 11 amino acids.

The V and J genes are TRBV27 and TRBJ2-7; weak D call: TRBD1 (5 bases). V lost 7 bases and J lost 6, with 25 bases in between. Germline CDR1 and CDR2: MNHEY and SMNVEV (reference sequence). This CDR3 has 16 residues. CDR3 sequence (DNA): TGTGCCAGCATCCCGCGGTTCGGGCAGGGAACGGGCGAGCAGTACTTC. It is translated as CASIPRFGQGTGEQYF.

The genes are TRBV28 and TRBJ1-4; perhaps TRBD1 as D (6 bases). V dropped 6 bases and J dropped 1 base, with 15 bases sitting between them. The CDR3 is 16 residues long. Germline V gene sequence: CDR1 MDHEN, CDR2 SYDVKM. CDR3 bases: TGTGCCAGCAGATACGGACAGCTCCAAACTAATGAAAAACTGTTTTTT. This codes for CASRYGQLQTNEKLFF.

The chain employs TRBV6-5 and TRBJ2-1; 10 positions match TRBD2. Trimming took 0 bases from V and 4 from J; bases not matched to a gene: 3. The CDR3 covers 16 residues. Germline CDR1 is MNHEY and CDR2 is SVGAGI. CDR3 nucleotide sequence: TGTGCCAGCAGTTACTCGGCTAGCGGGGGTTACAATGAGCAGTTCTTC. Translation gives CASSYSASGGYNEQFF.

This clone occurred once. The V and J genes are TRBV19 and TRBJ1-6; D possibly corresponds to TRBD1 (6 bases). Germline CDR1 LNHDA, CDR2 SQIVND (reference sequence). The CDR3 totals 13 residues. The germline V and J ends were trimmed by 10 bases and 8 bases, with 15 bases remaining between them. The CDR3 coding sequence is TGTGCCACCCAGGGGAATAGGCATTCACCCCTCCACTTT. It codes for CATQGNRHSPLHF.

This clone was seen a single time. This CDR3 is CASSLIAGARTGELFF. The DNA for the CDR3 is TGTGCCAGCAGCCTAATAGCGGGGGCGCGGACCGGGGAGCTGTTTTTT. The chain links TRBV11-2 to TRBJ2-2; 9 bases fit TRBD2. This CDR3 is built from 16 residues. The J segment lost 5 bases and the V segment lost 5 bases, leaving 9 bases of the junction unmatched. The germline V gene encodes CDR1 SGHAT and CDR2 FQNNGV.

V is TRBV7-8 and J is TRBJ2-5, with TRBD1 identical over 10 bases. J lost 5 bases, V lost 5 bases, and 8 bases had no gene match. The germline CDR1 and CDR2 sequences are SGHVS and FQNEAQ. The CDR3 spans 15 residues. The CDR3 nucleotides are TGTGCCAGCAGCCCCGACAGGGGGCGCAGGGAGACCCAGTACTTC. This codes for CASSPDRGRRETQYF.